Listed below are T cell receptor beta chains from one sample, sequenced in a study of CD8+ T cells in alopecia areata. Sequencing was performed with immunoSEQ multiplex PCR; in TCRdb, only in-frame clones are kept and a portion is missing. This sample has 150,000 to 200,000 clones; roughly 53% occur once, and the top ten carry roughly 12%. This material consisted of CD8+ T cells sorted from blood, taken at week 24, from a patient treated with tofacitinib. The receptors were gathered from a human donor with alopecia areata. CDR3s include the opening cysteine and the closing phenylalanine or tryptophan. Fields, in order: V gene, D gene, clone size, J gene, CDR3 DNA, CDR3 protein. D genes are given only for firm matches. Rows may omit the clone size; those that give it use once, few, many or a size class.

v_gene: TRBV30; d_gene: .; abundance: .; j_gene: TRBJ2-3; CDR3nt: TGTGCCTGGAGTCCGCGGGGTACCCGAGGGGATACGCAGTATTTT; CDR3aa: CAWSPRGTRGDTQYF
v_gene: TRBV13; d_gene: .; abundance: once; j_gene: TRBJ1-3; CDR3nt: TGTGCCAGCAGTCTTGGGGACACCATATATTTT; CDR3aa: CASSLGDTIYF
v_gene: TRBV9; d_gene: .; abundance: .; j_gene: TRBJ1-3; CDR3nt: TGTGCCAGCAGCGTAGGCCAGGGAACCGGAAACACCATATATTTT; CDR3aa: CASSVGQGTGNTIYF
v_gene: TRBV4-1; d_gene: TRBD1; abundance: .; j_gene: TRBJ2-7; CDR3nt: TGCGCCAGCAGCCCTCTCCGACAGGGGAACGAGCAGTACTTC; CDR3aa: CASSPLRQGNEQYF
v_gene: TRBV7-9; d_gene: .; abundance: .; j_gene: TRBJ2-5; CDR3nt: TGTGCCAGCAGCTCAAGGACCGGACAAGAGACCCAGTACTTC; CDR3aa: CASSSRTGQETQYF
v_gene: TRBV11-2; d_gene: .; abundance: .; j_gene: TRBJ2-7; CDR3nt: TGTGCCAGCAGCTTAGGAGGGGCGGGGGAGCAGTACTTC; CDR3aa: CASSLGGAGEQYF
v_gene: TRBV11-2; d_gene: .; abundance: .; j_gene: TRBJ2-1; CDR3nt: TGTGCCAGCAGCAGCGGGACAGCGTCCTACAATGAGCAGTTCTTC; CDR3aa: CASSSGTASYNEQFF
v_gene: TRBV19; d_gene: TRBD1; abundance: few; j_gene: TRBJ1-5; CDR3nt: TGTGCCAATCGAGGGGGGACAGTGGGCAGTCAGCCCCAGCATTTT; CDR3aa: CANRGGTVGSQPQHF
v_gene: TRBV5-1; d_gene: TRBD1; abundance: .; j_gene: TRBJ1-2; CDR3nt: TGCGCCAGCAGCCCCACAGGGGACTATGGCTACACCTTC; CDR3aa: CASSPTGDYGYTF
v_gene: TRBV4-1; d_gene: TRBD1; abundance: .; j_gene: TRBJ1-1; CDR3nt: TGCGCCAGCAGCCAAACAGGGGCCCCTGAAGCTTTCTTT; CDR3aa: CASSQTGAPEAFF
v_gene: TRBV4-2; d_gene: .; abundance: .; j_gene: TRBJ1-5; CDR3nt: TGTGCCAGCAGCCACCCCTCGGAATACAATCAGCCCCAGCATTTT; CDR3aa: CASSHPSEYNQPQHF
v_gene: TRBV7-9; d_gene: TRBD1; abundance: .; j_gene: TRBJ2-7; CDR3nt: TGTGCCAGCAGCTTAAAGGGGGCTGGCTCCTACGAGCAGTACTTC; CDR3aa: CASSLKGAGSYEQYF
v_gene: TRBV9; d_gene: TRBD1; abundance: .; j_gene: TRBJ1-6; CDR3nt: TGTGCCAGCAACAGGGGCGCGGGTAATTCACCCCTCCACTTT; CDR3aa: CASNRGAGNSPLHF
v_gene: TRBV4-1; d_gene: .; abundance: .; j_gene: TRBJ2-1; CDR3nt: TGCGCCAGCAGCCAAGATCCAGACAATGAGCAGTTCTTC; CDR3aa: CASSQDPDNEQFF
v_gene: TRBV30; d_gene: TRBD1; abundance: .; j_gene: TRBJ2-2; CDR3nt: TGTGCCTGGAGTGGACAGGGAGTCACCGGGGAGCTGTTTTTT; CDR3aa: CAWSGQGVTGELFF
v_gene: TRBV6-6; d_gene: .; abundance: .; j_gene: TRBJ2-5; CDR3nt: TGTGCCATCAGTGACCCGGACTTACAAGAGACCCAGTACTTC; CDR3aa: CAISDPDLQETQYF
v_gene: TRBV15; d_gene: .; abundance: .; j_gene: TRBJ1-2; CDR3nt: TGTGCCACCAGCAGTGATCTCCGGGACAAGGCCGTCATCTTC; CDR3aa: CATSSDLRDKAVIF
v_gene: TRBV27; d_gene: .; abundance: .; j_gene: TRBJ2-3; CDR3nt: TGTGCCAGCAGTACCGCGGGGAGAGCTACAGATACGCAGTATTTT; CDR3aa: CASSTAGRATDTQYF
v_gene: TRBV9; d_gene: TRBD1; abundance: .; j_gene: TRBJ2-7; CDR3nt: TGTGCCAGCAGCGCCTCATCCGGGACAGGGACCCACGAGCAGTACTTC; CDR3aa: CASSASSGTGTHEQYF
v_gene: TRBV5-1; d_gene: TRBD1; abundance: .; j_gene: TRBJ1-6; CDR3nt: TGCGCCAGCAGCTTGGTGGGACAGACAGGTTCACCCCTCCACTTT; CDR3aa: CASSLVGQTGSPLHF
v_gene: TRBV4-2; d_gene: .; abundance: .; j_gene: TRBJ2-7; CDR3nt: TGTGCCAGCAGCCAAGATCGTGGCAGCTCCTACGAGCAGTACTTC; CDR3aa: CASSQDRGSSYEQYF
v_gene: TRBV30; d_gene: .; abundance: few; j_gene: TRBJ1-5; CDR3nt: TGTGCCTGGAGTCCGGGACAAAGTAGCAATCAGCCCCAGCATTTT; CDR3aa: CAWSPGQSSNQPQHF
v_gene: TRBV2; d_gene: .; abundance: few; j_gene: TRBJ2-1; CDR3nt: TGTGCCACCCTGAGGGGTGAGCAGTTCTTC; CDR3aa: CATLRGEQFF
v_gene: TRBV4-1; d_gene: .; abundance: once; j_gene: TRBJ1-2; CDR3nt: TGCGCCAGCAGCCAAGCTCTCGCTTTGCTCGCCCCGGCAAGCTATGGCTACACCTTC; CDR3aa: CASSQALALLAPASYGYTF
v_gene: TRBV7-2; d_gene: .; abundance: .; j_gene: TRBJ2-1; CDR3nt: TGTGCCAGCAGCCTTTCCTTCAATGAGCAGTTCTTC; CDR3aa: CASSLSFNEQFF
v_gene: TRBV10-3; d_gene: TRBD1; abundance: few; j_gene: TRBJ1-2; CDR3nt: TGTGCCATCAGGGAGTGGCAGGGGGAGAACTATGGCTACACCTTC; CDR3aa: CAIREWQGENYGYTF
v_gene: TRBV25-1; d_gene: .; abundance: .; j_gene: TRBJ1-6; CDR3nt: TGTGCCAGCAGTAGAGTCAATTCACCCCTCCACTTT; CDR3aa: CASSRVNSPLHF
v_gene: TRBV7-9; d_gene: .; abundance: few; j_gene: TRBJ1-1; CDR3nt: TGTGCCAGCAGACAAGCGGGGAAAACTGAAGCTTTCTTT; CDR3aa: CASRQAGKTEAFF
v_gene: TRBV4-1; d_gene: .; abundance: .; j_gene: TRBJ1-1; CDR3nt: TGCGCCAGCAGCCAAGAAGGGTCGAACACTGAAGCTTTCTTT; CDR3aa: CASSQEGSNTEAFF
v_gene: TRBV29-1; d_gene: .; abundance: .; j_gene: TRBJ2-7; CDR3nt: TGCAGCGTTGAAGGGTCATCCTACGAGCAGTACTTC; CDR3aa: CSVEGSSYEQYF
v_gene: TRBV9; d_gene: TRBD1; abundance: .; j_gene: TRBJ2-1; CDR3nt: TGTGCCAGCAGTTCGGACAGGGTCAGGAATGAGCAGTTCTTC; CDR3aa: CASSSDRVRNEQFF
v_gene: TRBV11-2; d_gene: .; abundance: .; j_gene: TRBJ2-5; CDR3nt: TGTGCCAGCAGCGGTGACAACCAAGAGACCCAGTACTTC; CDR3aa: CASSGDNQETQYF
v_gene: TRBV23-1; d_gene: .; abundance: few; j_gene: TRBJ1-3; CDR3nt: TGCGCCAGCAGCCGGGGTAGCCTTGGAAACACCATATATTTT; CDR3aa: CASSRGSLGNTIYF
v_gene: TRBV28; d_gene: .; abundance: .; j_gene: TRBJ1-1; CDR3nt: TGTGCCAGCAGTTTGGGCGTTGAAGCTTTCTTT; CDR3aa: CASSLGVEAFF
v_gene: TRBV7-8; d_gene: TRBD2; abundance: .; j_gene: TRBJ2-1; CDR3nt: TGTGCCAGCAGCCGGGGACTAGCGTATGGCGATGAGCAGTTCTTC; CDR3aa: CASSRGLAYGDEQFF
v_gene: TRBV6-1; d_gene: .; abundance: .; j_gene: TRBJ1-5; CDR3nt: TGTGCCAGCAGTGAAGTTTTATCCGATCAGCCCCAGCATTTT; CDR3aa: CASSEVLSDQPQHF
v_gene: TRBV29-1; d_gene: TRBD2; abundance: .; j_gene: TRBJ2-5; CDR3nt: TGCAGCGTGTCGGGGGGGCCCGAGACCCAGTACTTC; CDR3aa: CSVSGGPETQYF
v_gene: TRBV30; d_gene: TRBD1; abundance: .; j_gene: TRBJ1-1; CDR3nt: TGTGCCTGCTCGACAGGGGGCGGTCTCACTGAAGCTTTCTTT; CDR3aa: CACSTGGGLTEAFF
v_gene: TRBV19; d_gene: .; abundance: .; j_gene: TRBJ2-2; CDR3nt: TGTGCCAGTAGTATACGGGGGAAGGAGCTGTTTTTT; CDR3aa: CASSIRGKELFF
v_gene: TRBV7-2; d_gene: .; abundance: few; j_gene: TRBJ2-7; CDR3nt: TGTGCCAGCAGCGGATACGAGCAGTACTTC; CDR3aa: CASSGYEQYF
v_gene: TRBV4-1; d_gene: .; abundance: .; j_gene: TRBJ2-2; CDR3nt: TGCGCCAGCAGCCAGAGTCCGCAGGGGAGGCGCACCGGGGAGCTGTTTTTT; CDR3aa: CASSQSPQGRRTGELFF
v_gene: TRBV6-5; d_gene: .; abundance: .; j_gene: TRBJ1-2; CDR3nt: TGTGCCAGCAGTTACTCACTTCGCTTTAACTATGGCTACACCTTC; CDR3aa: CASSYSLRFNYGYTF
v_gene: TRBV5-6; d_gene: TRBD1; abundance: few; j_gene: TRBJ1-5; CDR3nt: TGTGCCAGCAGCTTGAGGACAGGGCAGCCCCAGCATTTT; CDR3aa: CASSLRTGQPQHF
v_gene: TRBV4-1; d_gene: TRBD2; abundance: .; j_gene: TRBJ2-3; CDR3nt: TGCGCCAGCAGCCGAAGCGGGGGGGACACAGATACGCAGTATTTT; CDR3aa: CASSRSGGDTDTQYF
v_gene: TRBV9; d_gene: TRBD1; abundance: .; j_gene: TRBJ1-6; CDR3nt: TGTGCCAGCAGCGCGACGAACCAGGGGGCAAGGTCACCCCTCCACTTT; CDR3aa: CASSATNQGARSPLHF
v_gene: TRBV10-2; d_gene: .; abundance: once; j_gene: TRBJ1-5; CDR3nt: TGCGCCAGCCGGGGGGGGAGTAATCAGCCCCAGCATTTT; CDR3aa: CASRGGSNQPQHF
v_gene: TRBV25-1; d_gene: .; abundance: once; j_gene: TRBJ2-1; CDR3nt: TGTGCCAGCAGTGAACATGTGGATGAGCAGTTCTTC; CDR3aa: CASSEHVDEQFF
v_gene: TRBV6-5; d_gene: .; abundance: .; j_gene: TRBJ2-5; CDR3nt: TGTGCCAGCGGTAGTGGATTATCGGAGACCCAGTACTTC; CDR3aa: CASGSGLSETQYF